This T cell receptor beta chain was captured by sequencing in a study of human T cells and chemical hapten exposure (dated by TCRdb to the early 2020s). Study-wide context: Libraries were combined into a pool for sequencing, and differences in TCR yield between samples came mainly from small differences in library volumes within the pool. The study tracked peripheral blood TCR repertoire changes in vivo during primary and secondary sensitization to the hapten diphenylcyclopropenone (DPC) in alopecia patients. For every blood RNA sample, sequencing covered both the TCR alpha and TCR beta chains. Broader findings and caveats from the paper: No change with DPC sensitization was found in the number of TCRs above 1 in 1000 frequency, and no evidence of global repertoire structure alterations was found. Repeated subsampling changed both the strength of the expansion versus patch-test correlation and the threshold at which the correlation became significant.

This clonotype has just a few counts. The antigen it recognizes is unknown. No clone much larger than this one lies a single base away; base qualities are absent. Libraries came from RACE. The reads were generated on a NextSeq 500. Library preparation attached unique molecular identifiers to individual cDNA molecules for quantitative, reproducible TCR counting. Concerning the study's data processing: The median number of TCRs per sample was approximately 96,000, ranging from about 20,000 to 750,000. The Decombinator software suite was used to annotate V, J and CDR3 in the TCR reads. Every sample was subsampled to the same number of TCRs (28,000) for the PS versus PT1 abundance plots. TCRs were defined as expanded if absent before sensitization and observed at least eight times at the 2-week time point. Clones were called with MiXCR by TCRdb after fastp trimmed the public reads at Q25, and only in-frame beta chains were retained. When rows share a CDR3 protein, they turn into one entry using the most common DNA and genes. The V and J calls reflect TCRdb's pipeline rather than the authors' work. Here the sample has 75,000 to 100,000 distinct CDR3 sequences; about 10% occur a single time. The ten largest clones add up to roughly 3.1% of the sample.

The time point label of this sample denotes: healthy volunteer bleed at 2 weeks. Total RNA was isolated from unfractionated whole blood collected in Tempus Blood RNA tubes. About 5 healthy volunteers were used as TCR sequencing controls and were bled at day 0, 2 weeks and 6 weeks. The clonotype was recovered from a female donor in good health. Some clones in this sample may be carry-over from other donors' samples. The sequenced sample consisted of whole blood.

The CDR3 is CASRRRESTDTQYF. In nucleotides, the sequence is TGTGCCAGCAGGAGGAGGGAAAGCACAGATACGCAGTATTTT. The receptor chain draws on TRBV12-3 or TRBV12-4 and TRBJ2-3; D gene: possibly TRBD2, on 6 matching bases. The CDR3, from cysteine to phenylalanine, totals 14 residues. Only the CDR3 part of the read is kept: 42 bases, read in frame from the first base. The V and J ends are trimmed by 6 bases and 0 bases, leaving 10 bases between them.